A single sample gave rise to the 6 T cell receptor beta chains below, sequenced in a study of blood T cell repertoires in COVID-19 (TCRdb year 2020). Library preparation used the immunoSEQ multiplex PCR assay. Imported from immuneACCESS, the table was reduced by TCRdb to in-frame sequences with V and J called. These copies leave out some clones; in studies compared against another copy, an unresolved V gene accounts for under half, and the cause of the remainder is not known. This sample is represented by about 240,000 clones; 86% of them were singletons. Around 12% of the sample lies in the top ten. Sequencing input: peripheral blood. These receptors all stem from an elderly man with acute or convalescent COVID-19.

The genes are TRBV28 and TRBJ1-6; D gene unclear. In germline, CDR1 is MDHEN, CDR2 SYDVKM. The CDR3 is 15 residues long. V lost 1 base to trimming and J lost 5 bases, with 9 bases between them. DNA of the CDR3: TGTGCCAGCAGTTTATTGGTACGGGATAATTCACCCCTCCACTTT. Protein sequence: CASSLLVRDNSPLHF.

The V call is TRBV9, the J call TRBJ2-7; tentatively, D is TRBD2 (6 bases). Germline CDR1 SGDLS, CDR2 YYNGEE. Trimming took 5 bases from V and 5 from J, leaving 17 bases between them. The CDR3 loop spans 14 amino acids. The CDR3 DNA sequence: TGTGCCAGCAGTCTGGGGGGAAGTGCCGACGAGCAGTACTTC. It yields the protein CASSLGGSADEQYF.

The chain has TRBV4-3 and TRBJ2-7; tentatively, D is TRBD1 (5 bases). V shed 0 bases and J shed 4 bases, with 7 bases lying between them. Germline V lookup: CDR1 LGHNA, CDR2 YSLEER. This CDR3 comprises 13 residues. The CDR3 reads CASSQESGYEQYF. In nucleotides, the CDR3 is TGCGCCAGCAGCCAAGAATCAGGGTACGAGCAGTACTTC.

This clone was seen a single time. The genes are TRBV7-9 and TRBJ2-2, with D maybe TRBD1 (6 bases). Germline-derived CDR1 and CDR2 are SEHNR and FQNEAQ (reference sequence). V was shortened by 5 bases and J by 2 bases, with 15 bases between the two germline ends. The CDR3 is 16 residues long. The CDR3 region is CASSMTGGANTGELFF. The CDR3 bases are TGTGCCAGCAGCATGACAGGTGGGGCCAACACCGGGGAGCTGTTTTTT. The full variable domain, with the rest looked up from reference TRBV7-9 and TRBJ2-2, is DTGVSQNPRHKITKRGQNVTFRCDPISEHNRLYWYRQTLGQGPEFLTYFQNEAQLEKSRLLSDRFSAERPKGSFSTLEIQRTEQGDSAMYLCASSMTGGANTGELFFGEGSRLTVL.

The V gene is TRBV6-5, the J gene TRBJ1-2; 8 nucleotides line up with TRBD1. This CDR3 has 16 amino acids. V was pared by 0 bases and J by 4 bases, with 7 bases of the junction left unmatched. Germline V gives CDR1 MNHEY, CDR2 SVGAGI. Written as DNA, the CDR3 is TGTGCCAGCAGTTACTCTAGCAGGGGGCTTGTCTATGGCTACACCTTC. Amino acid sequence: CASSYSSRGLVYGYTF.

The chain combines TRBV14 with TRBJ1-1; D remains unclear. This CDR3 region has 14 residues. Germline V gives CDR1 SGHDN, CDR2 FVKESK. The V and J ends lost 0 bases and 13 bases respectively, with 18 bases between them. The CDR3 here is CASSQDVIRQNVFF. DNA of the CDR3: TGTGCCAGCAGCCAAGATGTTATCAGGCAGAACGTTTTCTTT.